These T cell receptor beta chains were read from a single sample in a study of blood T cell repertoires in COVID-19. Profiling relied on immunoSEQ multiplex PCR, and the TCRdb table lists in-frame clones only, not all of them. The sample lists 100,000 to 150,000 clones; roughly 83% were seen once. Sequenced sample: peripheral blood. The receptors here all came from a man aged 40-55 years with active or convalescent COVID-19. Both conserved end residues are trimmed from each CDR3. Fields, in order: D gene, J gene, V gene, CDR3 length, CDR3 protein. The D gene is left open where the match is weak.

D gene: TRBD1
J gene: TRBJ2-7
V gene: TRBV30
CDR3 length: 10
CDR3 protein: ACTGVSSEQY

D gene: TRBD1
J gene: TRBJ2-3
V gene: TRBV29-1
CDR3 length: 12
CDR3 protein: SVIQGDGTDTQY

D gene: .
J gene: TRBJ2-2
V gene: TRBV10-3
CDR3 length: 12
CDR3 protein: AISVEGDTGELF

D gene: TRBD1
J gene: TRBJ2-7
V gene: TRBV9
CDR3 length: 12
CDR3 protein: ASSVGQGADEQY

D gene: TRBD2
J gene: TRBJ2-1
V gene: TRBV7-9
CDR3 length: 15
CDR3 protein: ASSLSGGQDPYNEQF

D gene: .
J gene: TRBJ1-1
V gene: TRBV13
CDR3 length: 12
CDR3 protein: ASRRLGGSTEAF

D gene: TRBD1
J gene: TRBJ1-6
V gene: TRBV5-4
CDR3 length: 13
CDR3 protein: ASSLVTGGDSPLH

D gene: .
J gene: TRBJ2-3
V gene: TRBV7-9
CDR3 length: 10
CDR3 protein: ASSLIQDTQY

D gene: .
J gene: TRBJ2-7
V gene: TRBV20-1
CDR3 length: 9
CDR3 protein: SATRAREQY

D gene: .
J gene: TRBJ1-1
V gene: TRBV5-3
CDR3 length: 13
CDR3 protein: ARSAYRDGSTEAF

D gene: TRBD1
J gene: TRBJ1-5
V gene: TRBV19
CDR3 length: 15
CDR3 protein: ASRPSPGQSTNQPQH

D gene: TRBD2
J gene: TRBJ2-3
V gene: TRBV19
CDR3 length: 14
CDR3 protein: ASSPSLAGNTDTQY

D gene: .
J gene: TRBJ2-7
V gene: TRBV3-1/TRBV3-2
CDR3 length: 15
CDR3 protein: ASSQDVSGTRRHEQY

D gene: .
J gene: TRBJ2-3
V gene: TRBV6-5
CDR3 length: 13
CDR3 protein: ASNVLIGSADTQY

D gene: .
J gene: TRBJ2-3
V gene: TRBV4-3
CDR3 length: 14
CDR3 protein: ASSQDRAGLADTQY

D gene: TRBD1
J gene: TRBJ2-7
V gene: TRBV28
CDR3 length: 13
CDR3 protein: ASSFPDRGSYEQY

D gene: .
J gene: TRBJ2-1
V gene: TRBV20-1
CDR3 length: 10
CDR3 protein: SASGTYNEQF

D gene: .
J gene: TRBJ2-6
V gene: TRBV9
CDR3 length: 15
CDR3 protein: ASSVGGDPRGANVLT

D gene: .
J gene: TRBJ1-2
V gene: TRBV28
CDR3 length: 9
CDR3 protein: ASSGYYGYT